Listed below are T cell receptor beta chains from one sample, sequenced in a study of response to subunit inactivated influenza vaccine. TCRdb called the RT-PCR reads again in MiXCR, with one record for every CDR3 protein. Here the sample spans hundreds of thousands of distinct CDR3 sequences, about 15% being singletons. The source material was PBMCs from blood, sampled roughly 12 days after vaccination. The receptor set was obtained from a man over 45 who received an inactivated influenza vaccine. The CDR3 runs from the conserved cysteine through the conserved F or W. The order of the fields is D gene, V gene, J gene, clone size, CDR3 DNA, CDR3 protein. The D gene is left open where the match is weak. The size entry is marked missing in some rows and otherwise reads once, few, many or a size class.

d_call: TRBD2; v_call: TRBV5-1; j_call: TRBJ2-3; clone_size: many; cdr3_nt: TGCGCCAGCAGCTTCGGGCGGGAGTCAGATACGCAGTATTTT; cdr3_aa: CASSFGRESDTQYF
d_call: .; v_call: TRBV5-1; j_call: TRBJ1-1; clone_size: few; cdr3_nt: TGCGCCAGCAGCTTGGATAAGAATTGGGGGAACACTGAAGCTTTCTTT; cdr3_aa: CASSLDKNWGNTEAFF
d_call: .; v_call: TRBV20-1; j_call: TRBJ1-1; clone_size: few; cdr3_nt: TGCAGTGCTAAGAGGGTAAGGGCCACTGAAGCTTTCTTT; cdr3_aa: CSAKRVRATEAFF
d_call: .; v_call: TRBV7-6; j_call: TRBJ2-2; clone_size: few; cdr3_nt: TGTGCCAGCAGCTTAGAATCGGCTACCGGGGAGCTGTTTTTT; cdr3_aa: CASSLESATGELFF
d_call: .; v_call: TRBV5-1; j_call: TRBJ1-4; clone_size: few; cdr3_nt: TGCGCCAGCAGCTCATGGGGCTATAATGAAAAACTGTTTTTT; cdr3_aa: CASSSWGYNEKLFF
d_call: .; v_call: TRBV30; j_call: TRBJ2-4; clone_size: .; cdr3_nt: TGTGCCTGGAGTGTTGAGGGGGGCATTCAGTACTTC; cdr3_aa: CAWSVEGGIQYF
d_call: .; v_call: TRBV7-9; j_call: TRBJ2-7; clone_size: few; cdr3_nt: TGTGCCAGCAGCCCACAGGGTGACAACGAGCAGTACTTC; cdr3_aa: CASSPQGDNEQYF
d_call: .; v_call: TRBV15; j_call: TRBJ1-1; clone_size: .; cdr3_nt: TGTGCCACCAGCAGAGGCCCGGGGGCCAGACCCGCCCGCGCTTTCTTT; cdr3_aa: CATSRGPGARPARAFF
d_call: TRBD2; v_call: TRBV9; j_call: TRBJ2-3; clone_size: .; cdr3_nt: TGTGCCAGCAGCGCGCGGACTAGCGGGAATACAGATACGCAGTATTTT; cdr3_aa: CASSARTSGNTDTQYF
d_call: TRBD2; v_call: TRBV20-1; j_call: TRBJ2-1; clone_size: .; cdr3_nt: TGCAGTGCTAGACCAATCGGACTAGCGGGGACCTACAATGAGCAGTTCTTC; cdr3_aa: CSARPIGLAGTYNEQFF
d_call: TRBD2; v_call: TRBV27; j_call: TRBJ2-3; clone_size: .; cdr3_nt: TGTGCCAGCAGGAGAGGAAGCGGGGGGGCGACAGATACGCAGTATTTT; cdr3_aa: CASRRGSGGATDTQYF
d_call: .; v_call: TRBV28; j_call: TRBJ2-7; clone_size: many; cdr3_nt: TGTGCCAGCAGTCTGAGAGGGTCCGAGCAGTACTTC; cdr3_aa: CASSLRGSEQYF
d_call: .; v_call: TRBV7-6; j_call: TRBJ2-3; clone_size: .; cdr3_nt: TGTGCCAGCAGCTTTTCGGGAAAAGAAGATACGCAGTATTTT; cdr3_aa: CASSFSGKEDTQYF
d_call: TRBD2; v_call: TRBV12-3/TRBV12-4; j_call: TRBJ2-5; clone_size: few; cdr3_nt: TGTGCCAGCACTCTGTGGGGAGGGGAGACCCAGTACTTC; cdr3_aa: CASTLWGGETQYF
d_call: .; v_call: TRBV4-1; j_call: TRBJ2-3; clone_size: few; cdr3_nt: TGCGCCAGCAGCCAAGCCTTGGGTGCAGATACGCAGTATTTT; cdr3_aa: CASSQALGADTQYF
d_call: .; v_call: TRBV2; j_call: TRBJ2-3; clone_size: many; cdr3_nt: TGTGCCAGCAGTGGGTGGGTAGGGGGCACAGATACGCAGTATTTT; cdr3_aa: CASSGWVGGTDTQYF
d_call: .; v_call: TRBV7-3; j_call: TRBJ1-4; clone_size: .; cdr3_nt: TGTGCCAGCAGCTTGACCGGGGCCGAGGGTGAAAAACTGTTTTTT; cdr3_aa: CASSLTGAEGEKLFF
d_call: .; v_call: TRBV5-1; j_call: TRBJ2-7; clone_size: few; cdr3_nt: TGCGCCAGCAGTCCCGGCGGAGGGACCAAATACGAGCAGTACTTC; cdr3_aa: CASSPGGGTKYEQYF
d_call: .; v_call: TRBV7-8; j_call: TRBJ1-1; clone_size: .; cdr3_nt: TGTGCCAGCAGCTTAGAACCCAGCCACACTGAAGCTTTCTTT; cdr3_aa: CASSLEPSHTEAFF
d_call: TRBD2; v_call: TRBV20-1; j_call: TRBJ2-5; clone_size: few; cdr3_nt: TGCAGTGCTAGAAGTAGCGGGGCGCTACAAGAGACCCAGTACTTC; cdr3_aa: CSARSSGALQETQYF
d_call: TRBD1; v_call: TRBV5-1; j_call: TRBJ2-5; clone_size: few; cdr3_nt: TGCGCCAGCAGATACACAGGGGGCCAAGAGACCCAGTACTTC; cdr3_aa: CASRYTGGQETQYF
d_call: TRBD1; v_call: TRBV3-1; j_call: TRBJ1-5; clone_size: many; cdr3_nt: TGTGCCAGCAGCGTCGGGACAGGGAGGAATCAGCCCCAGCATTTT; cdr3_aa: CASSVGTGRNQPQHF
d_call: .; v_call: TRBV7-2; j_call: TRBJ1-1; clone_size: .; cdr3_nt: TGTGCCAGCAGCCCACAGTATTCGGCGGTGAACACTGAAGCTTTCTTT; cdr3_aa: CASSPQYSAVNTEAFF
d_call: TRBD2; v_call: TRBV30; j_call: TRBJ2-1; clone_size: .; cdr3_nt: TGTGCCTGGACTCCGATGGGGGGGACCTACAATGAGCAGTTCTTC; cdr3_aa: CAWTPMGGTYNEQFF
d_call: .; v_call: TRBV5-1; j_call: TRBJ1-6; clone_size: once; cdr3_nt: TGCGCCAGCAGCTTGGACTCCGGTCCCCTCCACTTT; cdr3_aa: CASSLDSGPLHF
d_call: TRBD1; v_call: TRBV20-1; j_call: TRBJ1-1; clone_size: few; cdr3_nt: TGCAGTGCTTCGGAAGACAGGGGGCGGTTCCTCCACACTGAAGCTTTCTTT; cdr3_aa: CSASEDRGRFLHTEAFF
d_call: TRBD2; v_call: TRBV28; j_call: TRBJ2-7; clone_size: few; cdr3_nt: TGTGCCAGCAGTACAATGGGACTAGCGGGAGGAGGCTACGAGCAGTACTTC; cdr3_aa: CASSTMGLAGGGYEQYF
d_call: .; v_call: TRBV7-2; j_call: TRBJ1-4; clone_size: few; cdr3_nt: TGTGCCAGCAGCTTAATGGGAACCTCCGGGGAAAAACTGTTTTTT; cdr3_aa: CASSLMGTSGEKLFF
d_call: .; v_call: TRBV29-1; j_call: TRBJ2-1; clone_size: many; cdr3_nt: TGCAGCGTCCCCGGGCCCGACAATGAGCAGTTCTTC; cdr3_aa: CSVPGPDNEQFF
d_call: TRBD1; v_call: TRBV20-1; j_call: TRBJ2-7; clone_size: few; cdr3_nt: TGCAGTGCTAGCACGCCCGGGACAGGGGGTTTCTACGAGCAGTACTTC; cdr3_aa: CSASTPGTGGFYEQYF
d_call: .; v_call: TRBV6-1; j_call: TRBJ2-7; clone_size: few; cdr3_nt: TGTGCCAGCAGCGAGCTCGTGACAGCGTCGTCTACCTACGAGCAGTACTTC; cdr3_aa: CASSELVTASSTYEQYF
d_call: TRBD2; v_call: TRBV5-5; j_call: TRBJ2-3; clone_size: many; cdr3_nt: TGTGCCAGCAGCTTTGCGGGAGAAGCAGATACGCAGTATTTT; cdr3_aa: CASSFAGEADTQYF
d_call: TRBD2; v_call: TRBV28; j_call: TRBJ2-1; clone_size: .; cdr3_nt: TGTGCCAGCAGCCGTCTAGCGGTTGGCTCCTACAATGAGCAGTTCTTC; cdr3_aa: CASSRLAVGSYNEQFF
d_call: .; v_call: TRBV12-3/TRBV12-4; j_call: TRBJ1-1; clone_size: few; cdr3_nt: TGTGCCAGCAGTTTACAGGGTTGGGGCACTGAAGCTTTCTTT; cdr3_aa: CASSLQGWGTEAFF
d_call: .; v_call: TRBV30; j_call: TRBJ1-2; clone_size: .; cdr3_nt: TGTGCCTGGAGGGAAAGAGTGGGGCAGGTCTATGGCTACACCTTC; cdr3_aa: CAWRERVGQVYGYTF
d_call: .; v_call: TRBV3-1; j_call: TRBJ1-1; clone_size: .; cdr3_nt: TGTGCCAGCCGGGACACCAAGAACACTGAAGCTTTCTTT; cdr3_aa: CASRDTKNTEAFF
d_call: TRBD1; v_call: TRBV12-3/TRBV12-4; j_call: TRBJ2-1; clone_size: many; cdr3_nt: TGTGCCAGCAGCCCAACCGGGGGACAGGGGTACAATGAGCAGTTCTTC; cdr3_aa: CASSPTGGQGYNEQFF
d_call: .; v_call: TRBV20-1; j_call: TRBJ2-3; clone_size: few; cdr3_nt: TGCAGTGCTAGAGATCCCGCGGCAAAACTAAGGGATACGCAGTATTTT; cdr3_aa: CSARDPAAKLRDTQYF
d_call: .; v_call: TRBV5-8; j_call: TRBJ2-1; clone_size: few; cdr3_nt: TGTGCCAGCAGCTTGGTTTGGGTTACCTCCTACAATGAGCAGTTCTTC; cdr3_aa: CASSLVWVTSYNEQFF
d_call: TRBD2; v_call: TRBV4-2; j_call: TRBJ2-5; clone_size: many; cdr3_nt: TGTGCCAGCAGCCAGGCTAGCGGGGGGGGCGAGACCCAGTACTTC; cdr3_aa: CASSQASGGGETQYF
d_call: TRBD1; v_call: TRBV20-1; j_call: TRBJ1-6; clone_size: few; cdr3_nt: TGCAGTGCTAGAGATCAGGGGGGAAGAAGTTCACCCCTCCACTTT; cdr3_aa: CSARDQGGRSSPLHF
d_call: .; v_call: TRBV14; j_call: TRBJ2-1; clone_size: .; cdr3_nt: TGTGCCAGCAGCCAAGTGGGATTCCTCCCGTTCTTC; cdr3_aa: CASSQVGFLPFF
d_call: .; v_call: TRBV7-2; j_call: TRBJ1-1; clone_size: .; cdr3_nt: TGTGCCAGCAGCTTAGTTGGCAGGGCTGAAGCTTTCTTT; cdr3_aa: CASSLVGRAEAFF
d_call: .; v_call: TRBV5-1; j_call: TRBJ2-1; clone_size: .; cdr3_nt: TGCGCCAGCAGCTTGGAGGACAGGAGGGGGTACAATGAGCAGTTCTTC; cdr3_aa: CASSLEDRRGYNEQFF
d_call: TRBD1; v_call: TRBV7-6; j_call: TRBJ1-6; clone_size: .; cdr3_nt: TGTGCCAGCAGCTTAGCAGGGACAGGGGTTTCACCCCTCCACTTT; cdr3_aa: CASSLAGTGVSPLHF
d_call: TRBD1; v_call: TRBV6-1; j_call: TRBJ2-3; clone_size: .; cdr3_nt: TGTGCCAGCAGTCGACAGGGAAATGTAACAGATACGCAGTATTTT; cdr3_aa: CASSRQGNVTDTQYF
d_call: .; v_call: TRBV6-1; j_call: TRBJ2-7; clone_size: .; cdr3_nt: TGTGCCAGCAGTGTGCGGGGCGGGGGCGAACCCTACGAGCAGTACTTC; cdr3_aa: CASSVRGGGEPYEQYF
d_call: .; v_call: TRBV4-2; j_call: TRBJ1-2; clone_size: once; cdr3_nt: TGTGCCAGCAGCCAAGATGCCGCTGGGGAATATGGCTACACCTTC; cdr3_aa: CASSQDAAGEYGYTF
d_call: TRBD1; v_call: TRBV7-9; j_call: TRBJ2-1; clone_size: .; cdr3_nt: TGTGCCAGCCTTATGCCAGGGGGCTCCAACTACAATGAGCAGTTCTTC; cdr3_aa: CASLMPGGSNYNEQFF
d_call: TRBD2; v_call: TRBV10-3; j_call: TRBJ2-7; clone_size: few; cdr3_nt: TGTGCCATCAGTGACGCGGGAGCCTTCTCCTACGAGCAGTACTTC; cdr3_aa: CAISDAGAFSYEQYF
d_call: .; v_call: TRBV5-1; j_call: TRBJ1-2; clone_size: many; cdr3_nt: TGCGCCAGCAGCTTGGCCCCATCGACTTTCTATGGCTACACCTTC; cdr3_aa: CASSLAPSTFYGYTF
d_call: TRBD1; v_call: TRBV28; j_call: TRBJ2-5; clone_size: few; cdr3_nt: TGTGCCAGCAGTGCGGGACAGGGACTACAAGAGACCCAGTACTTC; cdr3_aa: CASSAGQGLQETQYF
d_call: .; v_call: TRBV12-3/TRBV12-4; j_call: TRBJ2-4; clone_size: few; cdr3_nt: TGTGCCAGCAGTCAAAGTCGGACAGAAACGAACATTCAGTACTTC; cdr3_aa: CASSQSRTETNIQYF
d_call: .; v_call: TRBV12-3/TRBV12-4; j_call: TRBJ1-2; clone_size: .; cdr3_nt: TGTGCCAGCAGTTTGTCCTATGCGGACTATGGCTACACCTTC; cdr3_aa: CASSLSYADYGYTF
d_call: TRBD2; v_call: TRBV4-3; j_call: TRBJ2-3; clone_size: few; cdr3_nt: TGCGCCAGCAGCCAACTAGCGGGAGGAGGCCCAGATACGCAGTATTTT; cdr3_aa: CASSQLAGGGPDTQYF
d_call: TRBD1; v_call: TRBV6-5; j_call: TRBJ1-6; clone_size: .; cdr3_nt: TGTGCCAGCAGTTACCGACAGGGGAATTCACCCCTCCACTTT; cdr3_aa: CASSYRQGNSPLHF
d_call: .; v_call: TRBV18; j_call: TRBJ1-3; clone_size: .; cdr3_nt: TGTGCCAGCTCACCACAACAAGGACGGGACACCATATATTTT; cdr3_aa: CASSPQQGRDTIYF
d_call: TRBD1; v_call: TRBV6-1; j_call: TRBJ2-5; clone_size: few; cdr3_nt: TGTGCCAGCAGTGAGGGGACAGGGGATGGGAAGACCCAGTACTTC; cdr3_aa: CASSEGTGDGKTQYF
d_call: .; v_call: TRBV24-1; j_call: TRBJ2-5; clone_size: few; cdr3_nt: TGTGCCACCAGTGATTTATCCGGTCAGGGTAACGGAGAGACCCAGTACTTC; cdr3_aa: CATSDLSGQGNGETQYF
d_call: .; v_call: TRBV2; j_call: TRBJ1-1; clone_size: few; cdr3_nt: TGTGCCAGCAGACCCTACGGACAACCGAACACTGAAGCTTTCTTT; cdr3_aa: CASRPYGQPNTEAFF